This TCR beta chain came from a study of vaccination effects on CD4 cells after COVID-19. V lost 1 base to trimming and J lost 6 bases, with 13 bases between them. The CDR3 is 15 amino acids. CDR1 SGHVS and CDR2 FQNEAQ come from the germline V gene. Before any sequencing was done, the ViraFEST assay used viral peptide pools to expand antigen-specific CD4+ T cells. Subsequent to roughly 9 days of culture, CD4+ T cells were isolated. Vaccinees lacked prior SARS-CoV-2 infection and tested negative for nucleocapsid antibodies. TCRdb keeps only in-frame clones here, not all; method: immunoSEQ multiplex PCR. The sample lists roughly 27,000 clones; approximately 75% were seen once. This clone was counted between two and nine times. Its cognate antigen is unknown.

The sample in question was CD4+ T cells from PBMCs cultured with SARS-CoV-2 spike peptides, obtained before COVID-19 vaccination. The genes are TRBV7-8 and TRBJ1-5; possible D gene TRBD1, 6 bases. This receptor was obtained from a human donor who received a COVID-19 vaccine. The DNA of the CDR3 is TGTGCCAGCAGCTTAGGTGGAACAGGGACTCAGCCCCAGCATTTT. Translation gives CASSLGGTGTQPQHF.